These 18 T cell receptor beta chains share one sample of origin, sequenced in a study of T cell responses to AZD1222 COVID-19 vaccine. Here immunoSEQ multiplex PCR was the method, and the copy in TCRdb shows in-frame clones only, minus some. The data contain 140,000 to 150,000 clones, roughly 93% of them singletons. Sequenced material: peripheral blood, taken on day 0 of AZD1222 vaccination. These receptors all come from an adult in good health.

A single count supports this clone. This chain connects TRBV15 to TRBJ1-5; D gene ambiguous. From germline, CDR1 is LNHNV and CDR2 YYDKDF (reference sequence). The CDR3 spans 13 residues. Trimming took 2 bases from V and 5 from J, leaving 7 bases between them. CDR3 bases: TGTGCCACCAGCAGAAGTGTAGATCAGCCCCAGCATTTT. It translates to CATSRSVDQPQHF.

V and J are TRBV24-1 and TRBJ2-3; TRBD2 agrees at 11 bases. This CDR3 spans 16 amino acids. The J segment lost 3 bases and the V segment lost 4 bases, leaving 5 bases of the junction unmatched. Germline V CDR1 and CDR2: KGHDR, SFDVKD. The CDR3 region is CATSDLLAGETDTQYF. DNA of the CDR3: TGTGCCACCAGTGACCTACTAGCGGGAGAGACAGATACGCAGTATTTT.

The CDR3 spells CASSVDPGTDTQYF. The CDR3 DNA reads TGTGCCAGCAGCGTAGACCCTGGGACAGATACGCAGTATTTT. The genes are TRBV9 and TRBJ2-3; no clear D gene. Trimming removed 0 bases at V and 3 bases at J, with 8 bases between. The CDR3 runs 14 residues. Germline V gene lookup returns CDR1 SGDLS and CDR2 YYNGEE. The complete variable domain, with remaining parts taken from reference TRBV9 and TRBJ2-3, reads DSGVTQTPKHLITATGQRVTLRCSPRSGDLSVYWYQQSLDQGLQFLIQYYNGEERAKGNILERFSAQQFPDLHSELNLSSLELGDSALYFCASSVDPGTDTQYFGPGTRLTVL.

V gene TRBV5-1 combines with J gene TRBJ1-4, with a possible D match to TRBD1 (6 bases). The CDR3 is 14 residues long. The V and J ends lost 5 bases and 7 bases respectively, with 15 bases between them. Germline assignment: CDR1 SGHRS and CDR2 YFSETQ. The CDR3 coding sequence is TGCGCCAGCAGTGATGGGCAGGGGAGTGAAAAACTGTTTTTT. It encodes CASSDGQGSEKLFF.

The genes are TRBV27 and TRBJ2-1; 10 bases map to TRBD2. CDR1 is MNHEY, CDR2 SMNVEV, per germline (reference sequence). V was pared by 5 bases and J by 8 bases, with 9 bases of the junction left unmatched. This CDR3 is built from 15 residues. CDR3 sequence: CASSAVAGGWYEQFF. The CDR3 DNA reads as TGTGCCAGCAGTGCCGTAGCGGGAGGCTGGTATGAGCAGTTCTTC.

V is TRBV6-6 and J is TRBJ2-7, with unresolved D. V was clipped by 0 bases and J by 3 bases, with 9 bases between them. Germline assignment: CDR1 MNHNY and CDR2 SVGAGI (reference sequence). The length of the CDR3 is 14 residues. The CDR3 DNA follows: TGTGCCAGCAGTTACTCGATAGGTTACTACGAGCAGTACTTC. Translation gives CASSYSIGYYEQYF.

The chain links TRBV5-1 to TRBJ1-1; D might be TRBD1 (5 bases). This CDR3 contains 15 residues. Trimming stripped 0 bases from V and 3 bases from J, with 12 bases between. From germline, CDR1 is SGHRS and CDR2 YFSETQ. The CDR3: CASSLEPGAYTEAFF. As DNA, the CDR3 is TGCGCCAGCAGCTTGGAACCCGGGGCTTACACTGAAGCTTTCTTT.

This clone was observed a few times. The chain has TRBV7-9 and TRBJ2-1; a weak D match, TRBD2 (5 bases). CDR1 is SEHNR and CDR2 is FQNEAQ in the germline V gene (reference sequence). Trimming stripped 7 bases from V and 5 bases from J, with 6 bases between. The CDR3 runs to 11 residues. The CDR3 coding sequence is TGTGCCAGCACCGGGGACAATGAGCAGTTCTTC. This sequence encodes CASTGDNEQFF.

This rearrangement joins TRBV7-9 to TRBJ1-4, with a possible D match to TRBD1 (5 bases). Trimming took off 5 bases at V and 4 bases at J, with 11 bases between the two ends. The CDR3 spans 14 residues. CDR1 is SEHNR, CDR2 FQNEAQ, per germline (reference sequence). This CDR3 is CASSPDRYNEKLFF. Here the CDR3 DNA reads TGTGCCAGCAGCCCAGACAGATATAATGAAAAACTGTTTTTT.

V and J are TRBV27 and TRBJ2-1; D remains ambiguous. Germline CDR1 is MNHEY and CDR2 is SMNVEV (reference sequence). Trimming cost V 0 bases and J 2 bases, with 5 bases left between them. CDR3 length equals 14 residues. CDR3 protein: CASSLSRTYNEQFF. In DNA form, the CDR3 reads TGTGCCAGCAGTTTATCTCGGACCTACAATGAGCAGTTCTTC.

The chain links TRBV13 to TRBJ1-5; the D is unclear. Germline V CDR1 and CDR2: PRHDT, FYEKMQ (reference sequence). This CDR3 has 15 residues. Trimming removed 0 bases at V and 0 bases at J, with 6 bases between. The CDR3 protein is CASSLGGFSNQPQHF. The CDR3 DNA reads TGTGCCAGCAGCTTAGGAGGGTTTAGCAATCAGCCCCAGCATTTT.

This clone was seen just once. The chain uses TRBV3-1 (or the pseudogene TRBV3-2) and TRBJ2-7; 10 bases are a match to TRBD2. Germline lookup yields CDR1 LGHDT and CDR2 YNNKEL (reference sequence). The CDR3 totals 14 residues. V lost 3 bases to trimming and J lost 4 bases; unmatched junction nucleotides: 3. The CDR3: CASSHASGRYEQYF. In nucleotides, the CDR3 is TGTGCCAGCAGCCACGCTAGCGGGAGATACGAGCAGTACTTC.

The rearrangement uses TRBV5-4 and TRBJ1-1; D may be TRBD1 (6 bases). Germline-derived CDR1 and CDR2 are SGHNT and YYREEE (reference sequence). Trimming took off 4 bases at V and 5 bases at J, with 27 bases between the two ends. The CDR3 has 18 residues. For the CDR3, the DNA is TGTGCCAGCAGCCGAGGGGGAAACCTACAGGGTCAGGGTACTGAAGCTTTCTTT. Residues: CASSRGGNLQGQGTEAFF.

This clone was counted only a few times. The rearrangement joins TRBV27 to TRBJ2-3, with a tentative D call TRBD1 (8 bases). The CDR3 totals 16 residues. Trimming removed 2 bases from V and 1 base from J, with 13 bases in between. Germline assignment: CDR1 MNHEY and CDR2 SMNVEV (reference sequence). CDR3 loop: CASSLVTGGGTDTQYF. The DNA of the CDR3 is TGTGCCAGCAGTTTAGTAACAGGGGGGGGCACAGATACGCAGTATTTT.

The DNA for the CDR3 is TGCGCCAGCAGCTTGGGCGGGGAATTCCAAGAGACCCAGTACTTC. Translated: CASSLGGEFQETQYF. V gene TRBV5-1 combines with J gene TRBJ2-5, with a possible D match to TRBD2 (6 bases). The CDR3 has 15 residues. Trimming took off 0 bases at V and 1 base at J, with 10 bases between the two ends. CDR1 SGHRS and CDR2 YFSETQ come from the germline V gene.

The chain links TRBV11-2 to TRBJ1-2; D ambiguous. Germline V CDR1 and CDR2: SGHAT, FQNNGV. This CDR3 region has 16 residues. Deletions cut 2 bases from V and 1 base from J, with 14 bases between. CDR3 protein: CASSLTRRRNNYGYTF. Here the CDR3 DNA reads TGTGCCAGCAGCTTAACCCGACGGAGGAATAACTATGGCTACACCTTC.

The V and J genes are TRBV29-1 and TRBJ2-3, with 9 bases aligning to TRBD2. Germline-derived CDR1 and CDR2 are SQVTM and ANQGSEA. V shed 5 bases, J shed 4 bases, and the junction held 7 bases outside the gene matches. The CDR3 spans 14 residues. The CDR3 sequence is CSVNSGRESDTQYF. The CDR3 nucleotides read TGCAGCGTTAATAGCGGGAGAGAATCAGATACGCAGTATTTT.

The chain is built from TRBV19 and TRBJ2-1, with TRBD2 matching 11 bases. Looked up from germline, CDR1 is LNHDA and CDR2 is SQIVND (reference sequence). This CDR3 is built from 16 residues. The J segment lost 8 bases and the V segment lost 4 bases, leaving 10 bases of the junction unmatched. The CDR3 reads CASSRVAGGPRDEQFF. In nucleotides, the CDR3 is TGTGCCAGTAGTAGGGTAGCGGGAGGGCCTAGGGATGAGCAGTTCTTC.